Presented here are 19 T cell receptor beta chains from one specimen sequenced in a study of CD8 T cells in ankylosing spondylitis. Broader study findings: Characteristic of ankylosing spondylitis blood, it appeared, was a TCR beta motif comprising about 8 highly homologous variants.

TCRdb recomputed calls from the 5' RACE reads with MiXCR, one row per CDR3 protein. Seen here are roughly 700,000 distinct CDR3 sequences, around 19% observed once, and the top ten hold 15% to 20%. For these TCRs, the target antigens are not known. Sequenced material: blood, either unsorted or a sorted T cell fraction (not recorded which). The receptors derive from a male donor with ankylosing spondylitis.

The sample holds many counts of this clonotype. The chain uses TRBV12-3 or TRBV12-4 and TRBJ1-5; D is unclear. The CDR3 length is 14 residues. V was clipped by 5 bases and J by 0 bases, with 8 bases between them. CDR3 residues: CASSTEHSNQPQHF. In DNA, the CDR3 is TGTGCCAGCAGTACGGAGCATAGCAATCAGCCCCAGCATTTT.

The chain has TRBV12-3 or TRBV12-4 and TRBJ2-3; D is perhaps TRBD2 (7 bases). This CDR3 comprises 14 residues. The V end lost 8 bases, the J end lost 0 bases, and 12 bases lay between the germline ends. The chain's CDR3 is CASLRGASTDTQYF. The CDR3 DNA is TGTGCCAGCCTTCGGGGGGCCAGCACAGATACGCAGTATTTT.

This clonotype was detected a few times. The rearrangement joins TRBV20-1 to TRBJ2-5; the D is unclear. Germline V CDR1 and CDR2: DFQATT, SNEGSKA (reference sequence). The CDR3 runs 12 residues. Trimming pared 3 bases from V and 3 bases from J, leaving 8 bases between. The CDR3 coding sequence is TGCAGTGCTAGCAGGACGAAAGAGACCCAGTACTTC. Translating it yields CSASRTKETQYF.

This clonotype was counted only a few times. The CDR3 sequence: CASNPGRAFGYTF. The CDR3 region has the DNA TGTGCCAGCAATCCGGGAAGAGCATTTGGCTACACCTTC. The rearrangement uses TRBV12-3 or TRBV12-4 and TRBJ1-2; no clear D gene. This CDR3 comprises 13 residues. Trimming took off 7 bases at V and 7 bases at J, with 16 bases between the two ends.

In its sample, this clonotype was seen a few times. This rearrangement joins TRBV5-5 to TRBJ2-1; 10 bases agree with TRBD2. Looked up from germline, CDR1 is SGHKS and CDR2 is YYEKEE (reference sequence). Germline trimming cut 6 bases from V and 7 bases from J; bases unmatched to any gene: 10. There are 15 residues in the CDR3. The CDR3 coding sequence is TGTGCCAGCACGAAGCTAGCGGGGGCCCCAAATGAGCAGTTCTTC. As protein: CASTKLAGAPNEQFF.

CDR3: CASSLGTLLAASPSSTDTQYF. CDR3 coding DNA: TGTGCCAGCAGCCTAGGGACCTTACTAGCGGCATCCCCTTCTAGCACAGATACGCAGTATTTT. The chain links TRBV11-2 to TRBJ2-3; TRBD2 matches 8 bases. V trimming: 5 bases; J trimming: 0 bases; junction bases outside the gene matches: 22. CDR3 size: 21 residues. Per germline, CDR1 SGHAT and CDR2 FQNNGV.

The J gene is TRBJ1-6, the V gene TRBV6-1; D is possibly TRBD1 (6 bases). Germline CDR1 and CDR2: MNHNS and SASEGT. The CDR3 is 16 amino acids. V was shortened by 1 base and J by 8 bases, with 15 bases between the two germline ends. CDR3 amino acids: CASSEGPQGLDSPLHF. CDR3 nucleotides: TGTGCCAGCAGTGAAGGACCGCAGGGGCTGGATTCACCCCTCCACTTT.

This clonotype was observed a handful of times. The CDR3 DNA is TGCGCCAGCAGCCAAGCCCCTGGAGGACAGGGGTTTCAAGAGACCCAGTACTTC. Encoded protein: CASSQAPGGQGFQETQYF. This chain links TRBV4-1 with TRBJ2-5, with TRBD1 matching 9 bases. Looked up from germline, CDR1 is MGHRA and CDR2 is YSYEKL. Trimming cost V 1 base and J 2 bases; bases outside gene matches: 11. CDR3 length equals 18 residues.

J is TRBJ1-2 and V is TRBV5-1; tentative D call: TRBD1 (5 bases). The germline V gene has CDR1 SGHRS and CDR2 YFSETQ. This CDR3 has 15 amino acids. Trimming took off 0 bases at V and 4 bases at J, with 13 bases between the two ends. The CDR3 DNA reads as TGCGCCAGCAGCTTGGCCCCGGGGGGGAGCTATGGCTACACCTTC. Translated: CASSLAPGGSYGYTF. Together with reference TRBV5-1 and TRBJ1-2, the CDR3 gives the full variable domain: KAGVTQTPRYLIKTRGQQVTLSCSPISGHRSVSWYQQTPGQGLQFLFEYFSETQRNKGNFPGRFSGRQFSNSRSEMNVSTLELGDSALYLCASSLAPGGSYGYTFGSGTRLTVV.

J is TRBJ2-7 and V is TRBV10-3, with a possible D match to TRBD2 (6 bases). CDR3 length equals 15 residues. V dropped 0 bases and J dropped 2 bases, with 11 bases sitting between them. CDR1 and CDR2 (germline): ENHRY, SYGVKD. The CDR3 protein is CAISESREATYEQYF. Here the CDR3 DNA reads TGTGCCATCAGTGAGTCGAGGGAGGCGACCTACGAGCAGTACTTC.

This clonotype was observed a few times. The chain has TRBV18 and TRBJ2-1; 12 bases align to TRBD2. Trimming at V came to 0 bases and at J to 1 base, leaving 1 base not matched to a gene. CDR3 length equals 17 residues. Germline assignment: CDR1 KGHSH and CDR2 LQKENI. Here the CDR3 reads CASSPPGLAGSYNEQFF. For the CDR3, the DNA is TGTGCCAGCTCACCACCGGGACTAGCGGGTTCCTACAATGAGCAGTTCTTC.

This clonotype was counted only a few times. The J gene is TRBJ2-1, the V gene TRBV20-1; no clear D. The germline V and J ends were trimmed by 6 bases and 4 bases, with 16 bases remaining between them. The CDR3 covers 14 residues. The V gene's germline CDR1 is DFQATT and CDR2 SNEGSKA (reference sequence). CDR3 residues: CSAKGLSAYNEQFF. The CDR3 DNA sequence: TGCAGTGCGAAGGGTCTGTCCGCGTACAATGAGCAGTTCTTC.

This clonotype was observed at least ten times. V gene TRBV18 combines with J gene TRBJ2-7; D is unresolved. CDR3 length: 12 residues. In germline, CDR1 is KGHSH, CDR2 LQKENI. V lost 6 bases, J lost 2 bases, and 8 bases lay in between. In DNA, the CDR3 is TGTGCCAGCTCCGCACTAACCTACGAGCAGTACTTC. Amino acids: CASSALTYEQYF.

The V gene is TRBV3-1, the J gene TRBJ2-7; D call uncertain. V dropped 1 base and J dropped 2 bases, with 9 bases sitting between them. The CDR3 length is 14 residues. CDR1 LGHDT and CDR2 YNNKEL come from the germline V gene (reference sequence). The CDR3: CASSQGRHTYEQYF. The CDR3 nucleotides read TGTGCCAGCAGCCAAGGCCGCCATACCTACGAGCAGTACTTC.

This CDR3 reads CASSRRGLVGRSYNEQFF. CDR3 DNA: TGTGCCAGCAGCCGACGTGGACTAGTGGGCCGGTCCTACAATGAGCAGTTCTTC. The chain carries TRBV3-1 and TRBJ2-1; 7 bases line up with TRBD2. Germline trimming cut 4 bases from V and 1 base from J; bases unmatched to any gene: 13. Germline V lookup: CDR1 LGHDT, CDR2 YNNKEL (reference sequence). This CDR3 is built from 18 residues.

The rearrangement links TRBV6-1 to TRBJ1-3; no clear D. V lost 5 bases to trimming and J lost 0 bases, with 8 bases between them. Germline V gene sequence: CDR1 MNHNS, CDR2 SASEGT. The CDR3 covers 14 residues. CDR3 residues: CASSRGSSGNTIYF. The CDR3 DNA sequence: TGTGCCAGCAGTCGAGGCAGCTCTGGAAACACCATATATTTT.

V gene TRBV13 combines with J gene TRBJ1-4; D unresolved. Germline V gives CDR1 PRHDT, CDR2 FYEKMQ (reference sequence). The CDR3 runs 16 residues. V was trimmed by 4 bases and J by 0 bases, leaving 12 bases between them. This CDR3 is CASSSSQTTTNEKLFF. For the CDR3, the DNA is TGTGCCAGCAGCTCCTCCCAGACAACAACTAATGAAAAACTGTTTTTT.

This chain connects TRBV4-2 to TRBJ1-2, with D possibly TRBD1 on 5 matching bases. This CDR3 has 15 amino acids. In germline, CDR1 is LGHNA, CDR2 YNFKEQ. Deletions cut 0 bases from V and 4 bases from J, with 12 bases between. The chain's CDR3 is CASSQDPQGPYGYTF. The CDR3 region has the DNA TGTGCCAGCAGCCAAGATCCGCAGGGCCCCTATGGCTACACCTTC.

This clonotype came up a few times. This sequence joins TRBV11-2 and TRBJ2-1; perhaps TRBD2 as D (6 bases). The CDR3 is 14 amino acids. The ends were cut back, 1 base at V and 7 bases at J, with 11 bases in the middle. Germline loops: CDR1 SGHAT, CDR2 FQNNGV. The CDR3 nucleotides read TGTGCCAGCAGCTTAGCTGGGAGGATGAATGAGCAGTTCTTC. Translating it yields CASSLAGRMNEQFF.